The 18 T cell receptor beta chains in this list originate from one sample, sequenced in a study of cytomegalovirus exposure and HLA in healthy donors. Vbeta (60) and Jbeta (13) primers were used in the PCR. Clones were sequenced by immunoSEQ multiplex PCR, and TCRdb holds only the in-frame ones, with some missing. The sample includes 65,000 to 70,000 clones, around 91% of them seen just once. Sequencing was carried out using PBMCs. All receptors derive from a woman between 25 and 40 years old in good health and CMV-seropositive.

The rearrangement joins TRBV2 to TRBJ1-5; the D is unclear. The germline V gene has CDR1 SNHLY and CDR2 FYNNEI. The CDR3 is 14 amino acids. The V end lost 3 bases, the J end lost 5 bases, and 11 bases lay between the germline ends. The chain's CDR3 is CASSEVERHQPQHF. The CDR3 region has the DNA TGTGCCAGCAGTGAGGTGGAGCGGCATCAGCCCCAGCATTTT.

The rearrangement links TRBV4-1 to TRBJ2-7; a possible D gene is TRBD2 (6 bases). CDR1 is MGHRA, CDR2 YSYEKL, per germline. Trimming shortened V by 4 bases and J by 1 base, and 14 bases separated the two germline ends. CDR3 length equals 15 residues. CDR3 loop: CASSLGATRSYEQYF. The DNA for the CDR3 is TGCGCCAGCAGCCTAGGGGCGACTAGGTCCTACGAGCAGTACTTC.

This rearrangement joins TRBV28 to TRBJ1-4; 7 nucleotides align to TRBD1. After removal of 5 bases from V and 6 bases from J, the junction contained 6 bases not matched to a gene. The CDR3 runs 14 residues. Germline V gene sequence: CDR1 MDHEN, CDR2 SYDVKM. The CDR3: CASSGWDSDEKLFF. CDR3 nucleotide sequence: TGTGCCAGCAGTGGCTGGGACAGCGATGAAAAACTGTTTTTT.

The rearrangement uses TRBV4-3 and TRBJ1-1; possible D gene TRBD1, 6 bases. The CDR3 covers 14 residues. The V gene lost 3 bases and the J gene lost 5 bases, with 13 bases spanning the gap. Germline V CDR1 and CDR2: LGHNA, YSLEER. The CDR3 bases are TGCGCCAGCAGCCACCAACAGGGAAGGACTGAAGCTTTCTTT. This codes for CASSHQQGRTEAFF.

This clone has a handful of counts. V usage is TRBV6-5 and J usage is TRBJ1-4; 8 bases agree with TRBD1. V lost 5 bases to trimming and J lost 8 bases; unmatched junction nucleotides: 7. Germline V gene data show CDR1 as MNHEY and CDR2 as SVGAGI. The CDR3 covers 14 residues. CDR3 region: CASSRQGRGEKLFF. CDR3 coding DNA: TGTGCCAGCAGTAGACAGGGGAGGGGGGAAAAACTGTTTTTT.

The chain combines TRBV11-3 with TRBJ2-1, with 10 bases aligning to TRBD2. In germline, CDR1 is SGHNT, CDR2 YENEEA. This CDR3 spans 16 amino acids. J gave up 7 bases and V 4 bases, and 10 bases lay outside the gene matches. Written as DNA, the CDR3 is TGTGCCAGCAGCTATTCCGGGACTAGCGAAAGAAATGAGCAGTTCTTC. Its translation is CASSYSGTSERNEQFF.

The chain combines TRBV5-1 with TRBJ1-6; a weak D match, TRBD1 (6 bases). This CDR3 is built from 16 residues. Trimming removed 4 bases at V and 8 bases at J, with 19 bases between. Germline CDR1 reads SGHRS; CDR2 reads YFSETQ. The chain's CDR3 is CASSLHSGERDSPLHF. CDR3 DNA sequence: TGCGCCAGCAGCCTGCATTCAGGGGAGAGGGATTCACCCCTCCACTTT.

V is TRBV29-1 and J is TRBJ2-7; TRBD2 is a possible D gene (6 bases). Looked up from germline, CDR1 is SQVTM and CDR2 is ANQGSEA. The CDR3 runs 13 residues. The V gene lost 5 bases and the J gene lost 2 bases, with 13 bases spanning the gap. The CDR3 DNA reads as TGCAGCGTTCTCCTAGCGTATACCTACGAGCAGTACTTC. Amino acids: CSVLLAYTYEQYF.

The chain joins TRBV4-1 to TRBJ2-7; 9 bases map to TRBD1. The V segment lost 4 bases and the J segment 1 base; nucleotides outside the gene matches: 11. The germline CDR1 and CDR2 sequences are MGHRA and YSYEKL. The CDR3 runs 17 residues. The CDR3 is CASSRLPGQGSSYEQYF. The CDR3 nucleotides are TGCGCCAGCAGCCGACTCCCGGGACAGGGAAGTTCCTACGAGCAGTACTTC.

This rearrangement joins TRBV9 to TRBJ2-6; 14 nucleotides agree with TRBD2. V shed 4 bases and J 1 base; nucleotides not matched to a gene: 13. Germline loops: CDR1 SGDLS, CDR2 YYNGEE. This CDR3 is 21 amino acids long. In DNA, the CDR3 is TGTGCCAGCAGCAGCCGACTAGCGGGAGGGCCGCGATTATCTGGGGCCAACGTCCTGACTTTC. Protein sequence: CASSSRLAGGPRLSGANVLTF.

The rearrangement joins TRBV7-8 to TRBJ2-5; TRBD2 agrees at 14 bases. This CDR3 region has 15 residues. V shed 4 bases and J 4 bases; nucleotides not matched to a gene: 2. Per germline, CDR1 SGHVS and CDR2 FQNEAQ. The CDR3 reads CASSSGTSGRETQYF. The CDR3, as DNA: TGTGCCAGCAGCTCCGGGACTAGCGGGAGAGAGACCCAGTACTTC.

The genes are TRBV14 and TRBJ1-2; D is undetermined. Germline-derived CDR1 and CDR2 are SGHDN and FVKESK. With 0 bases removed from V and 10 bases from J, the gap between germline ends came to 18 bases. This CDR3 is 15 amino acids long. The CDR3 DNA sequence: TGTGCCAGCAGCCAAGACGCAGGTTCCTTCTATAACTACACCTTC. Amino acids: CASSQDAGSFYNYTF.

The gene calls are TRBV7-6 and TRBJ2-7, with D possibly being TRBD1 (6 bases). CDR1 and CDR2 (germline): SGHVS, FNYEAQ. The CDR3 sequence is 15 residues long. V was trimmed by 1 base and J by 1 base, leaving 11 bases between them. This CDR3 reads CASSLEGRGSYEQYF. The CDR3 nucleotides read TGTGCCAGCAGCTTAGAGGGCAGGGGATCCTACGAGCAGTACTTC.

The chain is built from TRBV4-1 and TRBJ2-4; 10 bases are shared with TRBD1. This CDR3 is built from 15 residues. The ends lost 3 bases at V and 6 bases at J; junction bases unmatched: 5. Germline V gene lookup returns CDR1 MGHRA and CDR2 YSYEKL. The CDR3 reads CASSQERTGGNIQYF. The DNA for the CDR3 is TGCGCCAGCAGCCAGGAGCGGACAGGGGGAAACATTCAGTACTTC.

The CDR3 region is CAWSPDRLQETQYF. The CDR3 bases are TGTGCCTGGAGCCCGGACAGGCTCCAAGAGACCCAGTACTTC. The chain has TRBV30 and TRBJ2-5; 7 bases are a match to TRBD1. The J segment lost 1 base and the V segment lost 3 bases, leaving 5 bases of the junction unmatched. The germline gives CDR1 GTSNPN, CDR2 SVGIG (reference sequence). CDR3 size: 14 residues.

The chain links TRBV7-9 to TRBJ2-1; 9 bases are a match to TRBD2. Trimming cost V 4 bases and J 8 bases; bases outside gene matches: 18. The CDR3 loop spans 18 amino acids. Germline-derived CDR1 and CDR2 are SEHNR and FQNEAQ (reference sequence). Here the CDR3 reads CASSSIIGLAGVSHEQFF. CDR3 nucleotides: TGTGCCAGCAGCTCCATAATAGGATTAGCGGGAGTATCTCATGAGCAGTTCTTC.

The DNA of the CDR3 is TGTGCCAGCAGCCCATCGTCCTATCGACAGGGAGCGAATCAGCCCCAGCATTTT. Amino acid sequence: CASSPSSYRQGANQPQHF. J is TRBJ1-5 and V is TRBV28; 7 bases align to TRBD1. This CDR3 contains 18 residues. Germline loops: CDR1 MDHEN, CDR2 SYDVKM. Losses at the gene ends were 6 bases for V and 4 bases for J; bases not matched to a gene: 18.

The chain is built from TRBV18 and TRBJ1-3; TRBD1 might be the D (6 bases). CDR1 is KGHSH and CDR2 is LQKENI in the germline V gene. Trimming pared 10 bases from V and 8 bases from J, leaving 21 bases between. This CDR3 is built from 14 residues. The CDR3 nucleotides read TGTGCCACCTCCAATTTACAGGGTGCAGACACCATATATTTT. Translating it yields CATSNLQGADTIYF.